This TCR beta chain emerged from a study of CD8 T cells in ankylosing spondylitis. Study-wide results and caveats: Ankylosing spondylitis blood appeared to be characterized by a TCR beta motif of eight or nine highly homologous variants.

5'-RACE, quantitative and with molecular barcodes, yielded the TCR beta libraries. TCRdb recomputed calls from the 5' RACE reads with MiXCR, one row per CDR3 protein. The sample has about 240,000 distinct CDR3 sequences; around 25% are singletons. This clonotype turned up a few times. No antigen is known for it. The sequencing input was blood, either unsorted or a sorted T cell fraction (not recorded which). This TCR was recovered from a male donor with ankylosing spondylitis or in good health (not recorded which).

CDR3 sequence reads: CSALSSGGTSYNEQFF. The CDR3 DNA reads TGCAGTGCCCTCTCCAGCGGGGGGACCTCCTACAATGAGCAGTTCTTC. The V call is TRBV20-1, the J call TRBJ2-1; 9 positions match TRBD2. There are 16 residues in the CDR3. Germline V gene sequence: CDR1 DFQATT, CDR2 SNEGSKA (reference sequence). J was trimmed by 0 bases and V by 6 bases; bases with no gene match: 9.